This TCR beta chain was recovered during a study of T cell repertoires in cytomegalovirus infection. The overall study: Through public TCR beta signatures, both CMV infection and matching HLA type were indicated.

This clonotype was picked up a small number of times. No antigen is known for it. Germline CDR1 reads GTSNPN; CDR2 reads SVGIG (reference sequence). The V end lost 3 bases, the J end lost 2 bases, and 11 bases lay between the germline ends. This CDR3 spans 15 amino acids. Whole-study results and caveats: The study found HLA-C-restricted CMV-specific TCR beta clonotypes dominating the ex vivo response.

TCRdb reprocessed the reads via MiXCR and lists one record per CDR3 protein. The sample shows 250,000 or so distinct CDR3 sequences, roughly 12% of them seen only once. This clonotype was obtained from a human donor in good health (CMV status not recorded). Some clones in this sample may be carry-over from other donors' samples. The chain couples TRBV30 to TRBJ2-6; possibly TRBD2 for D (6 bases). The sample comprised PBMCs. DNA for the CDR3: TGTGCCTGGAGCCGTGGAGGGGCTGGGGCCAACGTCCTGACTTTC. This codes for CAWSRGGAGANVLTF.